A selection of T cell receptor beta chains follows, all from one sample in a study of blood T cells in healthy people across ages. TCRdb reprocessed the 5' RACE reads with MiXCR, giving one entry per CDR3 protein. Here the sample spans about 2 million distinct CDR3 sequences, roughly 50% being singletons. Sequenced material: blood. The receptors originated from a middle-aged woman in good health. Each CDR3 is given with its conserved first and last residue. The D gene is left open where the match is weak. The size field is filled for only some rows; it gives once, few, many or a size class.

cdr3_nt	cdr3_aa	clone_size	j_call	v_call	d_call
TGTGCCACCAGCAGAGATCCGCGGGATACGCAGTATTTT	CATSRDPRDTQYF	NA	TRBJ2-3	TRBV15	NA
TGCAGTGCTAGTCAGTCCAGGGGGCTTCAGCCCCAGCATTTT	CSASQSRGLQPQHF	NA	TRBJ1-5	TRBV20-1	TRBD1
TGTGCCAGCAGCCAAGGTTTGCCACTAAGGGACAGCCTTCAGCCCCAGCATTTT	CASSQGLPLRDSLQPQHF	NA	TRBJ1-5	TRBV4-2	TRBD1
TGTGCCAGCAGCTCCCCAGGAATCAATCAGCCCCAGCATTTT	CASSSPGINQPQHF	NA	TRBJ1-5	TRBV7-2	NA
TGTGCCAGCAGTTACGAAGGGTACGGGGCCAACGTCCTGACTTTC	CASSYEGYGANVLTF	NA	TRBJ2-6	TRBV6-5	NA
TGCAGTGCTGCACGGGACAGGGATTGCAATGAGCAGTTCTTC	CSAARDRDCNEQFF	NA	TRBJ2-1	TRBV20-1	TRBD1
TGCGCCAGCAGGGTCACTGGGGGAAGCTCCTACAATGAGCAGTTCTTC	CASRVTGGSSYNEQFF	NA	TRBJ2-1	TRBV10-2	NA
TGCAGCGTTGCTCTAGCGGGGACCTACAATGAGGGGCAGTTCTTC	CSVALAGTYNEGQFF	few	TRBJ2-1	TRBV29-1	TRBD2
TGCAGTGCTAGAGCTACGGCGGGGGTGGGAGATACGCAGTATTTT	CSARATAGVGDTQYF	NA	TRBJ2-3	TRBV20-1	TRBD2
TGTGCCAGCAGCTTAGGGACAGGGTTGTACTTC	CASSLGTGLYF	few	TRBJ2-7	TRBV13	TRBD1
TGTGCCAGCAGTACAGGACAGGGGGTAGCTGCCGAGCAGTACTTC	CASSTGQGVAAEQYF	few	TRBJ2-7	TRBV6-6	TRBD1
TGCAGTGCTAGAGAGGGACAGACTCAAGAGACCCAGTACTTC	CSAREGQTQETQYF	NA	TRBJ2-5	TRBV20-1	TRBD1
TGTGCCAGCAGCGCGCAAGGGTTAGTCTCCTACAATGAGCAGTTCTTC	CASSAQGLVSYNEQFF	NA	TRBJ2-1	TRBV5-6	NA
TGCGCCAGCAGCTCCCTCGGCAGGGGGCAAGATACGCAGTATTTT	CASSSLGRGQDTQYF	NA	TRBJ2-3	TRBV5-1	TRBD1
TGTGCCAGCAGCTGGTGGACTAGCGGGGCTTACAATGAGCAGTTCTTC	CASSWWTSGAYNEQFF	few	TRBJ2-1	TRBV7-2	TRBD2